The 26 T cell receptor beta chains presented below share a single source sample, sequenced in a study of blood T cell repertoires in COVID-19. Using immunoSEQ multiplex PCR, the repertoire was profiled, and TCRdb retains in-frame clones only, with some absent. The data contain about 200,000 clones, around 90% of them singletons. The source material was peripheral blood. Every receptor here comes from a man in his sixties with acute or convalescent COVID-19.

CDR3 nucleotide sequence: TGTGCCAGCAGCCCCCTCGTTGGGCGGGGGGATGGCTACACCTTC. It specifies CASSPLVGRGDGYTF. The chain carries TRBV3-1 (or the pseudogene TRBV3-2) and TRBJ1-2, with D perhaps TRBD1 (5 bases). CDR1 and CDR2 from the germline V gene are LGHDT and YNNKEL (reference sequence). V was cut by 4 bases and J by 6 bases, with 18 bases left in between. This CDR3 is built from 15 residues.

The V gene is TRBV19, the J gene TRBJ2-2; 10 positions match TRBD2. CDR1 is LNHDA, CDR2 SQIVND, per germline (reference sequence). With 7 bases clipped from V and 6 bases from J, the junction kept 11 bases outside the gene matches. The CDR3 length is 16 residues. CDR3 in amino acids: CASTGRLAGVPGELFF. The CDR3 DNA reads as TGTGCCAGTACGGGGCGCCTAGCGGGGGTCCCCGGGGAGCTGTTTTTT.

This clone was found once. This chain links TRBV28 with TRBJ2-7; 8 bases line up with TRBD1. After removal of 5 bases from V and 5 bases from J, the junction contained 8 bases not matched to a gene. Germline V gene sequence: CDR1 MDHEN, CDR2 SYDVKM. The length of the CDR3 is 14 residues. The CDR3 DNA reads as TGTGCCAGCAGTGTACCGGGACAGGTGAACGAGCAGTACTTC. This codes for CASSVPGQVNEQYF.

The chain joins TRBV5-5 to TRBJ2-7; 9 nucleotides line up with TRBD1. Germline trimming cut 4 bases from V and 1 base from J; bases unmatched to any gene: 6. The CDR3 runs to 15 residues. Germline V lookup: CDR1 SGHKS, CDR2 YYEKEE (reference sequence). The CDR3, as DNA: TGTGCCAGCAGCACCACAGGGGGCCGATCCTACGAGCAGTACTTC. As protein: CASSTTGGRSYEQYF.

This clone occurred a few times. The chain is built from TRBV13 and TRBJ1-5, with a weak D call TRBD1 (5 bases). The CDR3 covers 14 residues. V lost 1 base and J 1 base, leaving 5 bases between the germline ends. CDR1 and CDR2 (germline): PRHDT, FYEKMQ (reference sequence). As DNA, the CDR3 is TGTGCCAGCAGCTTAGAGGGGAGCAATCAGCCCCAGCATTTT. This encodes CASSLEGSNQPQHF. Together with reference TRBV13 and TRBJ1-5, the CDR3 gives the full variable domain: AAGVIQSPRHLIKEKRETATLKCYPIPRHDTVYWYQQGPGQDPQFLISFYEKMQSDKGSIPDRFSAQQFSDYHSELNMSSLELGDSALYFCASSLEGSNQPQHFGDGTRLSIL.

To note about this clone: Compared with germline, one end of the junction differs, possibly owing to a read error. The chain couples TRBV5-4 to TRBJ1-2; 8 bases fit TRBD1. This CDR3 comprises 12 residues. CDR1 is SGHNT, CDR2 YYREEE, per germline (reference sequence). CDR3 DNA sequence: TGTGCCAGCAGCTTGGGACAGGGGTCCCAGGACTTC. Its translation is CASSLGQGSQDF.

This clone has a single count. This rearrangement joins TRBV2 to TRBJ2-3, with 13 positions matching TRBD2. This CDR3 has 15 amino acids. The trim removed 9 bases at V and 0 bases at J, leaving 3 bases unmatched. Per germline, CDR1 SNHLY and CDR2 FYNNEI. CDR3 residues: CARRTSGGSTDTQYF. The DNA of the CDR3 is TGTGCCAGGAGGACTAGCGGGGGTAGCACAGATACGCAGTATTTT. The full variable domain, rest sourced from reference TRBV2 and TRBJ2-3, is EPEVTQTPSHQVTQMGQEVILRCVPISNHLYFYWYRQILGQKVEFLVSFYNNEISEKSEIFDDQFSVERPDGSNFTLKIRSTKLEDSAMYFCARRTSGGSTDTQYFGPGTRLTVL.

This rearrangement joins TRBV7-8 to TRBJ1-1; no firm D call. V shed 0 bases and J shed 4 bases, with 18 bases lying between them. The CDR3 has 17 amino acids. Per the germline V gene, CDR1 is SGHVS and CDR2 is FQNEAQ. The chain's CDR3 is CASSLALFQVFGTEAFF. The CDR3 nucleotides are TGTGCCAGCAGCTTAGCGCTTTTCCAGGTGTTCGGCACTGAAGCTTTCTTT.

The chain employs TRBV6-1 and TRBJ1-5; D perhaps matches TRBD1 (6 bases). This CDR3 has 16 residues. Trimming removed 3 bases at V and 6 bases at J, with 18 bases between. Germline values: CDR1 MNHNS, CDR2 SASEGT. CDR3 in amino acids: CASSDPSRTVVQPQHF. Here the CDR3 DNA reads TGTGCCAGCAGTGACCCCTCTCGGACAGTAGTTCAGCCCCAGCATTTT.

This chain uses TRBV6-5 with TRBJ1-2; 9 positions agree with TRBD1. The CDR3 has 14 amino acids. V was pared by 6 bases and J by 4 bases, with 6 bases of the junction left unmatched. From germline, CDR1 is MNHEY and CDR2 SVGAGI. The CDR3 region has the DNA TGTGCCAGCAGGGAGGGACAGGGAGTCTATGGCTACACCTTC. Amino acids: CASREGQGVYGYTF.

This chain connects TRBV7-2 to TRBJ2-5; 11 bases are a match to TRBD1. Trimming cost V 2 bases and J 5 bases; bases outside gene matches: 7. In germline, CDR1 is SGHTA, CDR2 FQGNSA. The length of the CDR3 is 16 residues. The CDR3 is CASSLRPDRGLETQYF. Written as DNA, the CDR3 is TGTGCCAGCAGCTTACGCCCGGACAGGGGGCTGGAGACCCAGTACTTC.

The DNA for the CDR3 is TGTGCCAGCAGGGAAAAGTCCGGGACATATATGTCCGGCTCTGGGGCCAACGTCCTGACTTTC. As protein: CASREKSGTYMSGSGANVLTF. This chain uses TRBV2 with TRBJ2-6, with D tentatively TRBD1 (6 bases). The CDR3 loop spans 21 amino acids. V lost 6 bases and J 0 bases, leaving 27 bases between the germline ends. Germline V CDR1 and CDR2: SNHLY, FYNNEI.

V usage is TRBV18 and J usage is TRBJ1-4; D uncertain. This CDR3 has 18 residues. Germline values: CDR1 KGHSH, CDR2 LQKENI. Trimming took off 3 bases at V and 3 bases at J, with 20 bases between the two ends. The CDR3 region has the DNA TGTGCCAGCTCACCTAATTTGGGTCTCGCGGGGTCTAATGAAAAACTGTTTTTT. It is translated as CASSPNLGLAGSNEKLFF.

The chain uses TRBV7-2 and TRBJ1-1; 8 nucleotides match TRBD1. CDR3 length equals 14 residues. CDR1 SGHTA and CDR2 FQGNSA come from the germline V gene. The trim removed 1 base at V and 11 bases at J, leaving 9 bases unmatched. The CDR3 region is CASSLVGGQGGAFF. CDR3 sequence (DNA): TGTGCCAGCAGCTTAGTGGGAGGACAGGGAGGGGCTTTCTTT.

The table lists this clone with a count of one. V gene TRBV5-1 combines with J gene TRBJ2-5; 8 bases align to TRBD2. The CDR3 runs 15 residues. The V and J ends lost 1 base and 6 bases, in that order; junction bases with no gene match: 8. Germline loops: CDR1 SGHRS, CDR2 YFSETQ. The CDR3 loop is CASSLRSGGGKTQYF. The CDR3 bases are TGCGCCAGCAGCTTGAGGTCCGGCGGGGGGAAGACCCAGTACTTC.

J is TRBJ2-3 and V is TRBV4-3, with 10 bases that match TRBD2. This CDR3 region has 16 residues. V was clipped by 2 bases and J by 2 bases; unmatched bases: 4. CDR1 and CDR2 from the germline V gene are LGHNA and YSLEER. This CDR3 is CASSQSSGGNTDTQYF. CDR3 bases: TGCGCCAGCAGCCAATCTAGCGGGGGAAACACAGATACGCAGTATTTT.

The rearrangement uses TRBV29-1 and TRBJ2-3; TRBD1 agrees at 11 bases. J gave up 6 bases and V 2 bases, and 4 bases lay outside the gene matches. The CDR3 is 14 amino acids. The germline V gene has CDR1 SQVTM and CDR2 ANQGSEA. The CDR3 loop reads CSVERGQGADTQYF. In nucleotides, the CDR3 is TGCAGCGTTGAACGTGGACAGGGGGCTGATACGCAGTATTTT.

This rearrangement joins TRBV4-1 to TRBJ2-1, with D possibly TRBD1 on 6 matching bases. There are 16 residues in the CDR3. Germline-derived CDR1 and CDR2 are MGHRA and YSYEKL. V was trimmed by 0 bases and J by 2 bases, leaving 11 bases between them. The CDR3 nucleotides read TGCGCCAGCAGCCAAGAGGGCAGGGGTACCTACAATGAGCAGTTCTTC. Translated, it gives CASSQEGRGTYNEQFF.

J is TRBJ2-1 and V is TRBV7-2, with a weak D call TRBD2 (7 bases). Germline V gene data show CDR1 as SGHTA and CDR2 as FQGNSA. The CDR3 is 16 residues long. V lost 0 bases and J 11 bases, leaving 20 bases between the germline ends. The CDR3 region is CASSLAGAGAPSQQFF. The CDR3 coding sequence is TGTGCCAGCAGCTTAGCCGGGGCGGGGGCTCCCTCCCAGCAGTTCTTC.

The chain joins TRBV3-1 (or the pseudogene TRBV3-2) to TRBJ1-1; D gene ambiguous. V gave up 0 bases and J gave up 4 bases, with 12 bases separating them. Germline V gene lookup returns CDR1 LGHDT and CDR2 YNNKEL (reference sequence). The CDR3 is 15 residues long. The CDR3 loop reads CASSQDPGGSTEAFF. DNA for the CDR3: TGTGCCAGCAGCCAAGACCCGGGAGGGAGCACTGAAGCTTTCTTT.

In its sample, this clone was seen a few times. The chain is built from TRBV27 and TRBJ2-7, with 9 bases matching TRBD2. Trimming took 4 bases from V and 2 from J; bases not matched to a gene: 9. Germline V CDR1 and CDR2: MNHEY, SMNVEV (reference sequence). The CDR3 has 16 residues. The CDR3, as DNA: TGTGCCAGCAGTTATGGCGGGGGGGACAGAGCCTACGAGCAGTACTTC. Translated, it gives CASSYGGGDRAYEQYF.

This clone was seen ten or more times. V is TRBV6-4 and J is TRBJ2-1; 9 nucleotides line up with TRBD2. Trimming cost V 6 bases and J 6 bases; bases outside gene matches: 12. CDR3 length: 16 amino acids. Germline lookup yields CDR1 MRHNA and CDR2 SNTAGT. CDR3 nucleotides: TGTGCCAGCAGGAAGGAGGGCGGGGGGGCAAGCAATGAGCAGTTCTTC. Protein: CASRKEGGGASNEQFF.

The genes are TRBV6-5 and TRBJ2-5, with 10 bases fitting TRBD1. V lost 7 bases and J lost 2; bases outside the gene matches: 4. Germline assignment: CDR1 MNHEY and CDR2 SVGAGI. There are 14 residues in the CDR3. The CDR3 coding sequence is TGTGCCAGCAAGACAGGGGGCCCTCAAGAGACCCAGTACTTC. This encodes CASKTGGPQETQYF.

The chain couples TRBV11-3 to TRBJ2-3; 10 nucleotides match TRBD2. Germline V gives CDR1 SGHNT, CDR2 YENEEA. The ends lost 4 bases at V and 2 bases at J; junction bases unmatched: 3. This CDR3 spans 15 amino acids. The CDR3 nucleotides are TGTGCCAGCAGCTCTAGCGGGGGCCCCACAGATACGCAGTATTTT. Amino acid sequence: CASSSSGGPTDTQYF.

The chain employs TRBV13 and TRBJ2-2, with TRBD2 identical over 11 bases. Germline-derived CDR1 and CDR2 are PRHDT and FYEKMQ (reference sequence). Losses at the gene ends were 5 bases for V and 4 bases for J; bases not matched to a gene: 21. The CDR3 covers 21 residues. The CDR3 region has the DNA TGTGCCAGCAGCGCAGTTTCCCCCCTAGCGGGGGGCCCTGCGGGCACCGGGGAGCTGTTTTTT. Translating it yields CASSAVSPLAGGPAGTGELFF.

The CDR3 sequence is CASSLAGQGPYTQYF. CDR3 nucleotide sequence: TGTGCCAGCAGTTTAGCGGGACAGGGGCCATACACCCAGTACTTC. This chain joins TRBV28 and TRBJ2-5; 10 bases fit TRBD1. The CDR3 has 15 amino acids. Germline V CDR1 and CDR2: MDHEN, SYDVKM. Germline trimming cut 2 bases from V and 8 bases from J; bases unmatched to any gene: 8. Supplemented by reference TRBV28 and TRBJ2-5, the full variable domain reads DVKVTQSSRYLVKRTGEKVFLECVQDMDHENMFWYRQDPGLGLRLIYFSYDVKMKEKGDIPEGYSVSREKKERFSLILESASTNQTSMYLCASSLAGQGPYTQYFGPGTRLLVL.